This T cell receptor beta chain was recorded in a study of T cells after yellow fever vaccination. Whole-study context: With SMART-Seq v4 Ultra Low Input, the fractions containing low cell numbers were prepared.

Study results and limitations: Boosting was followed by the reappearance of most primary-vaccination clones (under 97% CD4, under 90% CD8). The appearance of a small share of clonotypes in both CD4 and CD8 compartments was observed. Researchers report a weaker secondary response that nonetheless peaked faster, day 5 versus 15.

This clonotype was seen at least ten times. Its antigen is still unknown. TCRdb redid the calling of the 5' RACE reads with MiXCR, one entry per CDR3 protein. The sample lists about 370,000 distinct CDR3 sequences; around a tenth were seen once. This CDR3 has 15 amino acids. V shed 0 bases and J shed 0 bases, with 7 bases lying between them. The germline gives CDR1 MNHEY, CDR2 SVGAGI. The rearrangement uses TRBV6-5 and TRBJ2-3; D might be TRBD2 (5 bases). The TCR comes from a man between 18 and 29 years old who received the YFV17D yellow fever vaccine. The sample in question was PBMCs, obtained on the day of the first yellow fever vaccination. The CDR3 sequence is CASSYSGGSTDTQYF. The CDR3 nucleotides read TGTGCCAGCAGTTACTCCGGCGGGAGCACAGATACGCAGTATTTT.